Described below is a single T cell receptor beta chain sequence and its context. Its antigen is not identified. This entry is derived from a study of early T cells in non-severe SARS-CoV-2 infection. Study-wide context: Investigators sequenced bulk RNA drawn from unsorted whole blood, and chains remained unpaired.

Unique molecular identifiers were affixed to single, distinct cDNA molecules. TCRdb passed the 5' RACE reads through MiXCR, listing each CDR3 protein once. The table lists 45,000 to 75,000 distinct CDR3 sequences, 5.5% to 6.5% of them singletons. The CDR3 sequence is 14 residues long. CDR1 is SGHKS, CDR2 YYEKEE, per germline (reference sequence). Trimming pared 3 bases from V and 3 bases from J, leaving 10 bases between. Study results and caveats: In VDJdb matching, anti-spike CD8 responses were favored while private and CD4 specificities went missing.

The TCR was taken from an adult who was a healthcare worker with PCR-confirmed SARS-CoV-2 infection or an uninfected control (not recorded which). The chain has TRBV5-5 and TRBJ1-3; possibly TRBD1 for D (6 bases). The source material was whole blood. The chain's CDR3 is CASSSQGGGNTIYF. The DNA of the CDR3 is TGTGCCAGCAGCTCACAGGGTGGTGGAAACACCATATATTTT.